This T cell receptor beta chain was identified during a study of shared clonotypes between healthy human individuals. Genomic DNA of each subset was evenly split across several immunoSEQ plates. Repertoires were generated with immunoSEQ multiplex PCR, while TCRdb's copy carries only in-frame clones and drops some. The sample lists around 530,000 clones, just over 75% occurring once. This CDR3 region has 17 residues. Trimming took 3 bases from V and 6 from J; bases not matched to a gene: 15. Germline V gives CDR1 SGHTA, CDR2 FQGTGA. This sequence was found in a woman aged 40 to 50 in good health. Some clones in this sample may be carry-over from other donors' samples. The sequencing sample was made of PBMCs. V usage is TRBV7-3 and J usage is TRBJ2-3; 7 positions match TRBD2. CDR3 sequence (DNA): TGTGCCAGCAGCTTCGGGCCCTTGGCGGGAGTAAAGGATACGCAGTATTTT. This codes for CASSFGPLAGVKDTQYF.